Below, 5 T cell receptor beta chains from the same sample are listed, as sequenced in a study of CD4 T cells in relation to SARS-CoV-2 and coronaviruses (dated by TCRdb to the early 2020s). Their cognate antigens are unknown. CD4+ T cells from unexposed donors were collected before the COVID-19 pandemic (2011-2018). After more than 9 days of culture, CD4+ T cells were isolated with the EasySep CD4+ T cell isolation kit. The library was prepared using the immunoSEQ multiplex PCR assay. The table was pulled from immuneACCESS by TCRdb, which kept in-frame rearrangements only. Such tables lose some clones; where checked, under half of the loss comes from unresolved V genes, and the rest has no known cause. The sample table shows 20,000 or so clones, and more than 70% are seen once. 9% to 15% of the sample rests with the top ten. Sequenced sample: CD4+ T cells from PBMCs, cultured in vitro. The receptor set was obtained from a human donor in good health.

In its sample, this clone was seen a few times. The chain is built from TRBV30 and TRBJ1-1; D is perhaps TRBD1 (6 bases). CDR3 length: 15 residues. Germline V gene lookup returns CDR1 GTSNPN and CDR2 SVGIG (reference sequence). The V gene lost 2 bases and the J gene lost 4 bases, with 17 bases spanning the gap. CDR3 DNA sequence: TGTGCCTGGAGTTCCACTTCTACAGGGCTCACTGAAGCTTTCTTT. It translates to CAWSSTSTGLTEAFF.

The chain is built from TRBV19 and TRBJ2-1; tentative D call: TRBD2 (5 bases). This CDR3 contains 15 residues. Germline CDR1 and CDR2: LNHDA and SQIVND (reference sequence). V was pared by 2 bases and J by 5 bases, with 13 bases between. As DNA, the CDR3 is TGTGCCAGTAGTATAAGGACTGCCATAAACAATGAGCAGTTCTTC. It codes for CASSIRTAINNEQFF. Combining the CDR3 with reference TRBV19 and TRBJ2-1 gives the whole variable domain DGGITQSPKYLFRKEGQNVTLSCEQNLNHDAMYWYRQDPGQGLRLIYYSQIVNDFQKGDIAEGYSVSREKKESFPLTVTSAQKNPTAFYLCASSIRTAINNEQFFGPGTRLTVL.

J is TRBJ2-7 and V is TRBV28; D possibly corresponds to TRBD2 (5 bases). Per the germline V gene, CDR1 is MDHEN and CDR2 is SYDVKM. V lost 7 bases, J lost 3 bases, and 13 bases lay in between. This CDR3 has 13 residues. DNA for the CDR3: TGTGCCAGCATGACGGACGGAGGCTACGAGCAGTACTTC. This translates into CASMTDGGYEQYF. Full variable domain (rest looked up from reference TRBV28 and TRBJ2-7): DVKVTQSSRYLVKRTGEKVFLECVQDMDHENMFWYRQDPGLGLRLIYFSYDVKMKEKGDIPEGYSVSREKKERFSLILESASTNQTSMYLCASMTDGGYEQYFGPGTRLTVT.

The chain couples TRBV10-1 to TRBJ2-2; TRBD1 agrees at 8 bases. Germline CDR1 and CDR2: WNHNN and SYGVQD (reference sequence). The CDR3 is made up of 15 amino acids. Trimming at V came to 3 bases and at J to 4 bases, leaving 4 bases not matched to a gene. CDR3 residues: CASSERTGSTGELFF. In DNA, the CDR3 is TGCGCCAGCAGTGAACGGACAGGGAGCACCGGGGAGCTGTTTTTT.

The chain joins TRBV7-9 to TRBJ2-7; TRBD2 might be the D (7 bases). Between the trimmed V and J ends, which lost 7 bases and 4 bases, there was a span of 20 bases. In germline, CDR1 is SEHNR, CDR2 FQNEAQ (reference sequence). The CDR3 runs to 15 residues. CDR3 DNA sequence: TGTGCCAGCACCACCCCGGGGGGCGGAGGGTACGAGCAGTACTTC. It translates to CASTTPGGGGYEQYF.